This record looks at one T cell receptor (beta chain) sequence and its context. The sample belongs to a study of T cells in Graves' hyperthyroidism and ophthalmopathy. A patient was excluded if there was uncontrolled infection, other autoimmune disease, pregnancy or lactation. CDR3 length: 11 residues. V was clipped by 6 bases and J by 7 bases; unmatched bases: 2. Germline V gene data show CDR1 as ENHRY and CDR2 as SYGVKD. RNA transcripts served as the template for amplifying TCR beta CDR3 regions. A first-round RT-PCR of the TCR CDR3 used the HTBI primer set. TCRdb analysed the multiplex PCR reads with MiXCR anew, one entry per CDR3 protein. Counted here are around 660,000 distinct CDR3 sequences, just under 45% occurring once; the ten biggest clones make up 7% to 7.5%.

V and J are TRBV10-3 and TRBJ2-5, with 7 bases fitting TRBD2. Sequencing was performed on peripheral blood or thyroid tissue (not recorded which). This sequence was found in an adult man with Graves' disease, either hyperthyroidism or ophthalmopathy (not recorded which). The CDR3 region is CAISGGGTQYF. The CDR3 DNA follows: TGTGCCATCAGCGGCGGGGGGACCCAGTACTTC.